This T cell receptor beta chain was documented in a study of CD8 T cells in ankylosing spondylitis. General study findings and limits: What seemed typical of ankylosing spondylitis blood was a TCR beta motif built from fewer than ten highly homologous variants. Existing reports had already noted some motif variants in reactive arthritis synovial fluid and blood. Researchers report that disease-linked clones proved CD8+ and relatively rare in peripheral blood.

Germline assignment: CDR1 SQVTM and CDR2 ANQGSEA. With 7 bases removed from V and 1 base from J, the gap between germline ends came to 14 bases. The CDR3 consists of 14 residues. The table lists this clonotype with many counts. Antigen: not known. TCRdb called the 5' RACE reads again in MiXCR, with one record for every CDR3 protein. The table records 240,000 or so distinct CDR3 sequences, about 10% of them present only once. The sequence was collected from a male donor with ankylosing spondylitis or in good health (not recorded which). The chain is built from TRBV29-1 and TRBJ2-1; D is tentatively TRBD1 or TRBD2 (5 bases each). The sequenced sample consisted of blood, either unsorted or a sorted T cell fraction (not recorded which). In DNA, the CDR3 is TGCAGCGCCCTGGGGACGTTATCCTACAATGAGCAGTTCTTC. This sequence encodes CSALGTLSYNEQFF.